A single sample is the source of the 17 T cell receptor beta chains below, sequenced in a study of tumor T cells in aggressive B-cell lymphoma. The protocol was immunoSEQ multiplex PCR, while the TCRdb copy is restricted to in-frame clones and leaves out a portion. The sample includes about 4,200 clones, roughly nine tenths of them seen just once. Sequenced input: tumor tissue. The receptors shown here come from an adult with diffuse large B cell lymphoma.

The chain carries TRBV7-9 and TRBJ2-2; perhaps TRBD2 as D (5 bases). Germline lookup yields CDR1 SEHNR and CDR2 FQNEAQ (reference sequence). Deletions cut 5 bases from V and 0 bases from J, with 7 bases between. The CDR3 is 14 residues long. CDR3 DNA: TGTGCCAGCAGCCCGGACTCGAACACCGGGGAGCTGTTTTTT. Translating it yields CASSPDSNTGELFF.

The chain couples TRBV5-1 to TRBJ2-3; 12 bases match TRBD2. CDR1 SGHRS and CDR2 YFSETQ come from the germline V gene. Trimming at V came to 2 bases and at J to 6 bases, leaving 7 bases not matched to a gene. This CDR3 has 16 amino acids. The CDR3 DNA sequence: TGCGCCAGCAGCTTTTCGACTAGCGGGAGAAGGGATACGCAGTATTTT. As protein: CASSFSTSGRRDTQYF.

The chain combines TRBV5-1 with TRBJ2-7; possibly TRBD2 for D (5 bases). Germline V gene data show CDR1 as SGHRS and CDR2 as YFSETQ. The CDR3 contains 15 residues. Trimming cost V 1 base and J 0 bases, with 11 bases left between them. The CDR3 nucleotides read TGCGCCAGCAGCTTGAGATCCGGGATCTCCTACGAGCAGTACTTC. As protein: CASSLRSGISYEQYF.

V gene TRBV5-6 combines with J gene TRBJ2-7, with D possibly being TRBD2 (5 bases). Per the germline V gene, CDR1 is SGHDT and CDR2 is YYEEEE. There are 17 residues in the CDR3. V dropped 0 bases and J dropped 6 bases, with 22 bases sitting between them. The CDR3 spells CASSLGRSGWLRVEQYF. Written as DNA, the CDR3 is TGTGCCAGCAGCTTGGGGAGGTCGGGTTGGCTACGTGTCGAGCAGTACTTC.

The chain combines TRBV5-1 with TRBJ1-5; D unresolved. The CDR3 totals 13 residues. Trimming removed 4 bases from V and 2 bases from J, with 7 bases in between. Germline CDR1 reads SGHRS; CDR2 reads YFSETQ. The CDR3 nucleotides are TGCGCCAGCAGCCCGGAGGGCAATCAGCCCCAGCATTTT. Translation: CASSPEGNQPQHF.

Turning to this clone: The junction departs from the called germline gene at one end, perhaps through a read error. This specimen includes other DNA sequences encoding the same CDR3. As DNA, the CDR3 is TGTGCCACTAGACAGGGGGACACCGGGGAGTTGTTTTTT. Amino acids: CATRQGDTGELFF. V gene TRBV10-3 combines with J gene TRBJ2-2, with 9 nucleotides matching TRBD1. Germline V gives CDR1 ENHRY, CDR2 SYGVKD. The length of the CDR3 is 13 residues.

For this clone: The junction shows a germline mismatch at one end, possibly a read error. The chain combines TRBV5-1 with TRBJ2-5; 8 bases match TRBD2. The CDR3 runs 16 residues. The germline CDR1 and CDR2 sequences are SGHRS and YFSETQ. The CDR3 region is CANSSFSTSEQETQYF. CDR3 coding DNA: TGCGCCAACAGCTCCTTCTCGACTAGCGAGCAAGAGACCCAGTACTTC.

This clone was counted once. The chain carries TRBV11-2 and TRBJ1-2; weak D call: TRBD1 (6 bases). Trimming took 1 base from V and 7 from J, leaving 7 bases between them. CDR3 length: 12 residues. Germline-derived CDR1 and CDR2 are SGHAT and FQNNGV. This CDR3 reads CASSLGRGGYTF. DNA for the CDR3: TGTGCCAGCAGCTTAGGCAGGGGTGGCTACACCTTC.

This rearrangement joins TRBV9 to TRBJ2-5; D may be TRBD1 (5 bases). Germline values: CDR1 SGDLS, CDR2 YYNGEE. This CDR3 is built from 15 residues. V lost 4 bases to trimming and J lost 3 bases, with 16 bases between them. This CDR3 reads CASSPWKGSKETQYF. CDR3 DNA: TGTGCCAGCAGCCCCTGGAAGGGGTCGAAAGAGACCCAGTACTTC. Full variable domain (rest looked up from reference TRBV9 and TRBJ2-5): DSGVTQTPKHLITATGQRVTLRCSPRSGDLSVYWYQQSLDQGLQFLIQYYNGEERAKGNILERFSAQQFPDLHSELNLSSLELGDSALYFCASSPWKGSKETQYFGPGTRLLVL.

The chain joins TRBV9 to TRBJ2-7; TRBD2 aligns across 12 bases. Unmatched junction bases numbered 2, after V lost 3 bases and J lost 4 bases. The V gene's germline CDR1 is SGDLS and CDR2 YYNGEE. The CDR3 contains 14 residues. CDR3 loop: CASSAGLAGYEQYF. The CDR3 region has the DNA TGTGCCAGCAGCGCCGGACTAGCGGGATACGAGCAGTACTTC.

The chain combines TRBV5-1 with TRBJ2-1; D remains ambiguous. The CDR3 totals 14 residues. The V and J ends lost 7 bases and 0 bases respectively, with 11 bases between them. Germline V gives CDR1 SGHRS, CDR2 YFSETQ. The CDR3 is CASARTSSYNEQFF. CDR3 nucleotide sequence: TGCGCCAGCGCGCGAACGAGCTCCTACAATGAGCAGTTCTTC. Drawing the rest from reference TRBV5-1 and TRBJ2-1, the complete variable domain is KAGVTQTPRYLIKTRGQQVTLSCSPISGHRSVSWYQQTPGQGLQFLFEYFSETQRNKGNFPGRFSGRQFSNSRSEMNVSTLELGDSALYLCASARTSSYNEQFFGPGTRLTVL.

The gene calls are TRBV7-9 and TRBJ2-7; maybe TRBD1 (6 bases). From germline, CDR1 is SEHNR and CDR2 FQNEAQ (reference sequence). The CDR3 is made up of 13 amino acids. V gave up 6 bases and J gave up 5 bases, with 14 bases separating them. The CDR3 DNA reads as TGTGCCAGCAGGTCAACAGGGATTGACGAGCAGTACTTC. Encoded protein: CASRSTGIDEQYF.

The CDR3 DNA sequence: TGTGCCACCAGCAGAGATTACGGGGGGGCAGAAAGAGACGAGCAGTACTTC. This codes for CATSRDYGGAERDEQYF. The chain links TRBV15 to TRBJ2-7; 8 nucleotides align to TRBD2. The CDR3 has 17 amino acids. Germline V gene sequence: CDR1 LNHNV, CDR2 YYDKDF (reference sequence). The ends lost 0 bases at V and 5 bases at J; junction bases unmatched: 12.

This clone came up once. The rearrangement links TRBV7-9 to TRBJ1-4; a possible D gene is TRBD1 (5 bases). CDR1 and CDR2 from the germline V gene are SEHNR and FQNEAQ (reference sequence). Trimming removed 5 bases at V and 0 bases at J, with 10 bases between. This CDR3 comprises 15 residues. In DNA form, the CDR3 reads TGTGCCAGCAGCAAACAGGTTGCAACTAATGAAAAACTGTTTTTT. Amino acid sequence: CASSKQVATNEKLFF.

This clone appeared a single time. This chain connects TRBV11-2 to TRBJ2-3; TRBD2 agrees at 12 bases. Germline V gene data show CDR1 as SGHAT and CDR2 as FQNNGV. The CDR3 runs to 19 residues. The V gene end was trimmed by 2 bases and the J gene end by 4 bases; junction bases not matched to a gene: 13. This chain's CDR3 is CASSLIRFLAGGVADTQYF. The CDR3 bases are TGTGCCAGCAGCTTAATCCGCTTCCTAGCGGGAGGGGTGGCAGATACGCAGTATTTT. The full variable domain, with the rest looked up from reference TRBV11-2 and TRBJ2-3, is EAGVAQSPRYKIIEKRQSVAFWCNPISGHATLYWYQQILGQGPKLLIQFQNNGVVDDSQLPKDRFSAERLKGVDSTLKIQPAKLEDSAVYLCASSLIRFLAGGVADTQYFGPGTRLTVL.

This clone was observed once. V gene TRBV27 combines with J gene TRBJ2-7; TRBD2 is a possible D gene (5 bases). There are 15 residues in the CDR3. The V end lost 2 bases, the J end lost 7 bases, and 18 bases lay between the germline ends. Per the germline V gene, CDR1 is MNHEY and CDR2 is SMNVEV (reference sequence). The CDR3 loop is CASSLVRTLGEEQYF. The CDR3, as DNA: TGTGCCAGCAGTTTAGTCCGGACTCTCGGAGAAGAGCAGTACTTC.

The chain is built from TRBV10-3 and TRBJ2-6; perhaps TRBD1 as D (5 bases). The CDR3 runs 17 residues. Trimming took 0 bases from V and 4 from J, leaving 13 bases between them. Germline V gene lookup returns CDR1 ENHRY and CDR2 SYGVKD. CDR3 DNA: TGTGCCATCAGTGAGTCGGATAGGGGCTCCGGGGCCAACGTCCTGACTTTC. Protein product: CAISESDRGSGANVLTF.